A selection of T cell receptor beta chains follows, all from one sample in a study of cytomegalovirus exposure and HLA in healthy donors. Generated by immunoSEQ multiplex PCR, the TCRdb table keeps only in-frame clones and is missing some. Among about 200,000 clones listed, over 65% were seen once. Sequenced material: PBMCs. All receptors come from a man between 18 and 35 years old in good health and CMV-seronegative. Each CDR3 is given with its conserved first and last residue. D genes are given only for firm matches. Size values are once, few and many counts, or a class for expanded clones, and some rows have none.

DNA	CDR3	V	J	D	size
TGCAGCGTTGAGGCCAGCGGGAGATTTGAAGCTTTCTTT	CSVEASGRFEAFF	TRBV29-1	TRBJ1-1	.	.
TGCGCCAGCAGTCCTACCGGCGCAGGGCAGTACTTC	CASSPTGAGQYF	TRBV5-1	TRBJ2-7	.	.
TGTGCCTGGGGTTCAGACAATGAGCAGTTCTTC	CAWGSDNEQFF	TRBV30	TRBJ2-1	.	.
TGTGCCAGCAGGGATCCAGGGTCGAACACCGGGGAGCTGTTTTTT	CASRDPGSNTGELFF	TRBV2	TRBJ2-2	.	.
TGTGCCATTCCGAGGGGGTCCTACAATGAGCAGTTCTTC	CAIPRGSYNEQFF	TRBV2	TRBJ2-1	.	.
TGTGCCAGCAGTCAGGCAGGGACAGGTTCCTACGAGCAGTACTTC	CASSQAGTGSYEQYF	TRBV12-1	TRBJ2-7	.	.
TGCGCCAGCAAGGGACAGACGAGACCCAACACTGAAGCTTTCTTT	CASKGQTRPNTEAFF	TRBV10-2	TRBJ1-1	TRBD1	.
TGTGCCAGCAGCGGTATAGACACTGAAGCTTTCTTT	CASSGIDTEAFF	TRBV9	TRBJ1-1	.	once
TGTGCCAGTAGTTACACAGGGTTGGGAAATCAGCCCCAGCATTTT	CASSYTGLGNQPQHF	TRBV19	TRBJ1-5	.	.
TGTGCCAGCAGTCAACTAGGGCAAGAGACCCAGTACTTC	CASSQLGQETQYF	TRBV7-9	TRBJ2-5	.	.
TGTGCCAGCACCAACCCCCGGGCGGGAGGGCCAGATACGCAGTATTTT	CASTNPRAGGPDTQYF	TRBV6-6	TRBJ2-3	TRBD2	.
TGTGCCAGCAGCGTAGGGGAGTACGAGACCCAGTACTTC	CASSVGEYETQYF	TRBV9	TRBJ2-5	.	few
TGTGCCAGCAGTCGACTAGGCTCTGAGCAGTTCTTC	CASSRLGSEQFF	TRBV6-5	TRBJ2-1	.	.